This is a list of T cell receptor beta chains from one sample in a study of PD-L1 blockade in urothelial cancer. The data were produced by immunoSEQ multiplex PCR, yet TCRdb's version contains in-frame clones alone and is incomplete. The data show around 100,000 clones, about 85% seen once. Sample: PBMCs, taken around atezolizumab (anti-PD-L1) treatment. Every receptor here comes from a man aged 50-59 years with urothelial cancer. CDR3s include the opening cysteine and the closing phenylalanine or tryptophan. Size tells how often a clone was seen (once, few, many) or the class of an expanded clone, and some rows leave it out.

size: -; V: TRBV15; CDR3: CATSRLGEGSTEAFF
size: -; V: TRBV2; CDR3: CASSSGLADYNEQFF
size: once; V: TRBV30; CDR3: CAWSAVSYEQYF
size: -; V: TRBV11-2; CDR3: CASRAPHPSGSRGTDTQYF
size: -; V: TRBV5-1; CDR3: CASSPPTGNGYTF
size: -; V: TRBV7-2; CDR3: CASSQGGTSGIRGQFF
size: -; V: TRBV28; CDR3: CASSPLARTGGQETQYF
size: -; V: TRBV18; CDR3: CASSLGAAQGANEQFF
size: -; V: TRBV5-1; CDR3: CASSLGGGTEAFF
size: -; V: TRBV2; CDR3: CASSEAGYTIYF
size: -; V: TRBV11-2; CDR3: CASSWGGPIEQFF
size: -; V: TRBV7-2; CDR3: CASSLILAREQYF
size: once; V: TRBV6-5; CDR3: CASSKRGLAGDEQYF
size: once; V: TRBV18; CDR3: CASSPGQGYFYEQYF
size: once; V: TRBV28; CDR3: CASSSPLSRTGELFF
size: -; V: TRBV4-2; CDR3: CASSQDRAVNTEAFF
size: -; V: TRBV28; CDR3: CASRPHGSMDEQYF
size: -; V: TRBV7-3; CDR3: CASSKAGRTDTQYF
size: -; V: TRBV19; CDR3: CASSISTGPGEGYTF
size: -; V: TRBV2; CDR3: CASSTRLTDYGYTF
size: -; V: TRBV9; CDR3: CASSVASAGANYGYTF
size: -; V: TRBV2; CDR3: CASSAGDIGYGYTF
size: once; V: TRBV19; CDR3: CASSIGGSSYEQYF
size: -; V: TRBV15; CDR3: CATSRDSRRGGNQPQHF
size: once; V: TRBV19; CDR3: CASSPGQGRYQPQHF
size: few; V: TRBV19; CDR3: CASSGGTGYSNQPQHF
size: -; V: TRBV6-5; CDR3: CASSQGTGGETQYF
size: -; V: TRBV7-2; CDR3: CASSPRQGNSEAFF
size: -; V: TRBV5-1; CDR3: CASSLNPGSGNTIYF
size: -; V: TRBV28; CDR3: CASTSLSRGRTEAFF
size: -; V: TRBV11-3; CDR3: CASSLEGTSGYNEQFF
size: -; V: TRBV7-9; CDR3: CASSRRDRGNEQYF
size: -; V: TRBV19; CDR3: CASSRSVSSYNEQFF
size: -; V: TRBV11-2; CDR3: CASSWPHPNTEAFF